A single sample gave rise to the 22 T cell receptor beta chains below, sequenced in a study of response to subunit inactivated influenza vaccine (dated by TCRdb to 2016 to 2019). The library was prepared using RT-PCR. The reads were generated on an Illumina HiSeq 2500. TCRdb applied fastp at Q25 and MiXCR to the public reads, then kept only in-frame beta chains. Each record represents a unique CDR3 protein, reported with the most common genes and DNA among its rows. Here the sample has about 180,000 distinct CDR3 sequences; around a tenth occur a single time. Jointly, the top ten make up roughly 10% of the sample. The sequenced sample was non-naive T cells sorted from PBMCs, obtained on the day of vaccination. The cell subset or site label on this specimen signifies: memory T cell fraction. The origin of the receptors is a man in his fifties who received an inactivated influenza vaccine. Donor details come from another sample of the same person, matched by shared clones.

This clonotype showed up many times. The CDR3 is CSANVGADTQYF. CDR3 sequence (DNA): TGCAGTGCTAACGTTGGGGCGGATACGCAGTATTTT. V is TRBV20-1 and J is TRBJ2-3; D is possibly TRBD1 (5 bases). The CDR3 is made up of 12 amino acids. Germline V lookup: CDR1 DFQATT, CDR2 SNEGSKA (reference sequence). The ends were cut back, 4 bases at V and 6 bases at J, with 11 bases in the middle.

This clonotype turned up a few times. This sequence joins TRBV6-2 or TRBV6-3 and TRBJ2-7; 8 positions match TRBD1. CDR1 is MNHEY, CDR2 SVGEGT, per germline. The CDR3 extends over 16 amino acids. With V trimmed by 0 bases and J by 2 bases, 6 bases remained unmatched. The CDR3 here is CASSYSRQGATYEQYF. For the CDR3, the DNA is TGTGCCAGCAGTTACTCGAGGCAGGGGGCTACCTACGAGCAGTACTTC.

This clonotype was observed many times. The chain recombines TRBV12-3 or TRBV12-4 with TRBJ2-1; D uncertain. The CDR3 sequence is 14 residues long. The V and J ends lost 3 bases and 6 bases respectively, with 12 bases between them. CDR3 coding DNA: TGTGCCAGCAGTTTCTCACAGCCTTTCAATGAGCAGTTCTTC. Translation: CASSFSQPFNEQFF.

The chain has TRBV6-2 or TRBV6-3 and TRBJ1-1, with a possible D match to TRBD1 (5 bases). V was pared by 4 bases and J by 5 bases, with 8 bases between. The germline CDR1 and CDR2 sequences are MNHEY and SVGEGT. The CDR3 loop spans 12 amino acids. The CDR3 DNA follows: TGTGCCAGCAGTTTCCAGGGAACTGAAGCTTTCTTT. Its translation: CASSFQGTEAFF.

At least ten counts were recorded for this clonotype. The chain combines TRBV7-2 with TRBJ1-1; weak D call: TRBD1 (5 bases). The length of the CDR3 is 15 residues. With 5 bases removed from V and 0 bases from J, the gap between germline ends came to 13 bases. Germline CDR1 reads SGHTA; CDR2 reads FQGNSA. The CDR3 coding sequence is TGTGCCAGCAGCGCAGAAGGGACTGTGAACACTGAAGCTTTCTTT. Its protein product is CASSAEGTVNTEAFF.

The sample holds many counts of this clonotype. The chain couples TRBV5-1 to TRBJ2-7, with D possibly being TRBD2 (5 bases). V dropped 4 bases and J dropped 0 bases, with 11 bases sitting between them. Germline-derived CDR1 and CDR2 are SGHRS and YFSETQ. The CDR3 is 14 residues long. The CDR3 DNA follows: TGCGCCAGCAGCCACAGCGGTAGCTCCTACGAGCAGTACTTC. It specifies CASSHSGSSYEQYF.

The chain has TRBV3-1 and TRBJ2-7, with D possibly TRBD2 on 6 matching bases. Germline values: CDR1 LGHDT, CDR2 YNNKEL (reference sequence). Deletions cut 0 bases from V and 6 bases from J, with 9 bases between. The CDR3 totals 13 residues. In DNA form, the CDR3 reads TGTGCCAGCAGCCAAGACGGACTACCCGAGCAGTACTTC. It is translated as CASSQDGLPEQYF.

The CDR3 protein is CAWSVTGGASGIQYF. The CDR3 coding sequence is TGTGCCTGGAGTGTGACAGGGGGCGCATCTGGCATTCAGTACTTC. The rearrangement uses TRBV30 and TRBJ2-4; TRBD1 matches 10 bases. The CDR3 totals 15 residues. CDR1 GTSNPN and CDR2 SVGIG come from the germline V gene (reference sequence). With V trimmed by 0 bases and J by 9 bases, 8 bases remained unmatched.

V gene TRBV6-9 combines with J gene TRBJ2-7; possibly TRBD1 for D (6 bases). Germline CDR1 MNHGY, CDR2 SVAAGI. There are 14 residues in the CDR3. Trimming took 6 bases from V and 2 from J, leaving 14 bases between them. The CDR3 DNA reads TGTGCCAGCAGAATAAACAGGGAAGCCTACGAGCAGTACTTC. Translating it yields CASRINREAYEQYF.

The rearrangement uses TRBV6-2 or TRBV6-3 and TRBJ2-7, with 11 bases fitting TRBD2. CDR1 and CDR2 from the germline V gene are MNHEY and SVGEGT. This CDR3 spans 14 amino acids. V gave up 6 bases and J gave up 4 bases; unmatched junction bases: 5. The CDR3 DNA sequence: TGTGCCAGCAGGAGGCTAGCGGGAGGTTACGAGCAGTACTTC. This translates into CASRRLAGGYEQYF.

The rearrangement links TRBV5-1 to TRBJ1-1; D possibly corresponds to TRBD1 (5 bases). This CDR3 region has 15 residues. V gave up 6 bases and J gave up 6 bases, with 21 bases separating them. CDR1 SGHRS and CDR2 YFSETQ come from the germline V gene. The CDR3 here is CASMRDGEIPAEAFF. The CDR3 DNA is TGCGCCAGCATGCGGGACGGGGAAATTCCTGCTGAAGCTTTCTTT.

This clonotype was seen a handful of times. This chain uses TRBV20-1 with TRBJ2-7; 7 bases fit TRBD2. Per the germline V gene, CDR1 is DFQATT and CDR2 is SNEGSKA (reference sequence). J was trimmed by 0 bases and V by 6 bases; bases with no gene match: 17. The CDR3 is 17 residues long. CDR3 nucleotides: TGCAGTGCCCGCGAAGGCTTTGGGGGGGGGTTCTCCTACGAGCAGTACTTC. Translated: CSAREGFGGGFSYEQYF.

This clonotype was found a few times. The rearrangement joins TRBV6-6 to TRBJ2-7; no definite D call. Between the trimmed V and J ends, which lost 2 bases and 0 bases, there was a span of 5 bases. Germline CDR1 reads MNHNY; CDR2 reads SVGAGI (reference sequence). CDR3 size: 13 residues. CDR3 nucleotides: TGTGCCAGCAGTTACGGCGGCTCCTACGAGCAGTACTTC. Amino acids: CASSYGGSYEQYF.

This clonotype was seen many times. The CDR3 sequence: CASSQEMGYTEAFF. The CDR3 bases are TGCGCCAGCAGCCAGGAGATGGGGTACACTGAAGCTTTCTTT. The chain employs TRBV4-3 and TRBJ1-1; D remains unclear. Germline values: CDR1 LGHNA, CDR2 YSLEER. Trimming stripped 3 bases from V and 3 bases from J, with 11 bases between. The CDR3 is 14 residues long.

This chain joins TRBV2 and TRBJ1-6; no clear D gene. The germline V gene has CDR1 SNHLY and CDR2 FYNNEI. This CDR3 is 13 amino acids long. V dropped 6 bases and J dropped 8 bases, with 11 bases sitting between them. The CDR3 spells CASRQVFDSPLHF. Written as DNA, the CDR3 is TGTGCCAGCAGACAAGTATTTGATTCACCCCTCCACTTT.

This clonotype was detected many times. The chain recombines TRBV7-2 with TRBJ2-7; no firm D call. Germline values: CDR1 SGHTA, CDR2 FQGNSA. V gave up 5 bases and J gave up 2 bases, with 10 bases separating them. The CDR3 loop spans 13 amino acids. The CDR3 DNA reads TGTGCCAGCAGCCAGGACCCCCCCTACGAGCAGTACTTC. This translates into CASSQDPPYEQYF.

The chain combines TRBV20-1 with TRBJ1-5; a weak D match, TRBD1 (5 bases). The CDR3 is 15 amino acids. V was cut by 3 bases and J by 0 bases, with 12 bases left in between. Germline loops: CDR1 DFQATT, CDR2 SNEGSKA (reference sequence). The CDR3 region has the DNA TGCAGTGCTAGGCACGGGGGGACTAGCAATCAGCCCCAGCATTTT. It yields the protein CSARHGGTSNQPQHF.

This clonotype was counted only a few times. The CDR3 is CASSVGWDFRGHYEQYF. The CDR3 DNA sequence: TGTGCCAGCAGCGTGGGGTGGGACTTCCGGGGACACTACGAGCAGTACTTC. This chain links TRBV9 with TRBJ2-7; the D call may be TRBD1 or TRBD2 (6 bases each). CDR1 is SGDLS and CDR2 is YYNGEE in the germline V gene. The CDR3 is 17 amino acids. Trimming pared 2 bases from V and 3 bases from J, leaving 21 bases between.

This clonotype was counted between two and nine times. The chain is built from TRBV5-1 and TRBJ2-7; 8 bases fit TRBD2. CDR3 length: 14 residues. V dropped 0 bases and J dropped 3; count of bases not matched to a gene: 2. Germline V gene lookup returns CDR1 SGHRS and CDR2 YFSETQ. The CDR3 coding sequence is TGCGCCAGCAGCTTGGAAGCGGGAGTCTACGAGCAGTACTTC. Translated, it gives CASSLEAGVYEQYF.

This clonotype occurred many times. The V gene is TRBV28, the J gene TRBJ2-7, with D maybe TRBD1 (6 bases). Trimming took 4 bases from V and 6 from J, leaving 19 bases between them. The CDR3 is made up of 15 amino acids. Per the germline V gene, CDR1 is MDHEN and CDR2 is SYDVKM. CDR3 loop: CASSSRKDSFGEQYF. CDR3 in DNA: TGTGCCAGCAGTTCCCGAAAGGACAGTTTTGGCGAGCAGTACTTC.

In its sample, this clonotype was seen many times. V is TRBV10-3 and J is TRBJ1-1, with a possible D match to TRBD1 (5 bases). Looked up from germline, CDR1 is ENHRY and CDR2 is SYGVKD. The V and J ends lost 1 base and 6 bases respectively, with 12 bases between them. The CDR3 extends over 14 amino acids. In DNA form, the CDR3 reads TGTGCCATCAGTGAGTTCGGGGCAAGGGCTGAAGCTTTCTTT. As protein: CAISEFGARAEAFF.

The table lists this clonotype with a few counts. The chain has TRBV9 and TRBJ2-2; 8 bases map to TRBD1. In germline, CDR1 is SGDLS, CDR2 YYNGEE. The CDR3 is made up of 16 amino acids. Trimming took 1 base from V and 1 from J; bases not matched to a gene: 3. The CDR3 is CASSVFTGGNTGELFF. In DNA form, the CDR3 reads TGTGCCAGCAGCGTATTTACAGGGGGGAACACCGGGGAGCTGTTTTTT.